This is a list of T cell receptor beta chains from one sample in a study of blood T cells in healthy people across ages. TCRdb reprocessed the 5' RACE reads via MiXCR and lists one record per CDR3 protein. In the table there are fewer than 2,000,000 distinct CDR3 sequences, roughly two fifths of which are singletons. The material sequenced was blood. The receptors here all came from a human donor in good health. The CDR3 runs from the conserved cysteine through the conserved F or W. Fields, in order: V gene, D gene, clone size, J gene, CDR3 DNA, CDR3 protein. D genes are given only for firm matches. Not every row has a clone size; where given, it reads once, few, many or a size class.

v_call: TRBV4-2
d_call: .
clone_size: .
j_call: TRBJ2-5
cdr3_nt: TGTGCCAGCAGCCAACCTTGGTCCGGGGGCGAGACCCAGTACTTC
cdr3_aa: CASSQPWSGGETQYF

v_call: TRBV6-2/TRBV6-3
d_call: TRBD1
clone_size: many
j_call: TRBJ2-4
cdr3_nt: TGTGCCAGCAGTCAAATCAACCGGGACAGGGGAAACATTCAGTACTTC
cdr3_aa: CASSQINRDRGNIQYF

v_call: TRBV11-1
d_call: .
clone_size: few
j_call: TRBJ2-6
cdr3_nt: TGTGCCAGCAGCTTATTGGAAGGTGGGGCCAACGTCCTGACTTTC
cdr3_aa: CASSLLEGGANVLTF

v_call: TRBV29-1
d_call: .
clone_size: few
j_call: TRBJ2-7
cdr3_nt: TGCAGCGTTGGACGGCTTGGATACGAGCAGTACTTC
cdr3_aa: CSVGRLGYEQYF

v_call: TRBV24-1
d_call: .
clone_size: few
j_call: TRBJ2-4
cdr3_nt: TGTGCCACCAGTGATTCCACAGGGTCAGCCAAAAACATTCAGTACTTC
cdr3_aa: CATSDSTGSAKNIQYF

v_call: TRBV20-1
d_call: .
clone_size: .
j_call: TRBJ1-5
cdr3_nt: TGCAGTGCCCAGAGGGGTCCTCAGCCCCAGCATTTT
cdr3_aa: CSAQRGPQPQHF

v_call: TRBV3-1
d_call: .
clone_size: .
j_call: TRBJ2-7
cdr3_nt: TGTGCCAGCAGTCAACTGGGCCCCGTGGGCGAGCAGTACTTC
cdr3_aa: CASSQLGPVGEQYF

v_call: TRBV7-2
d_call: .
clone_size: few
j_call: TRBJ1-2
cdr3_nt: TGTGCCAGCAGCTTAGTCCAGCTCGCGTCTTATGGCTACACCTTC
cdr3_aa: CASSLVQLASYGYTF

v_call: TRBV20-1
d_call: .
clone_size: few
j_call: TRBJ2-4
cdr3_nt: TGCAGTGCTAGCCGCGTGGCTGACATTCAGTACTTC
cdr3_aa: CSASRVADIQYF

v_call: TRBV6-2/TRBV6-3
d_call: .
clone_size: .
j_call: TRBJ2-5
cdr3_nt: TGTGCCAGCAGATCCCACACTGACAGCCAAGAGGCCCAGTACTTC
cdr3_aa: CASRSHTDSQEAQYF

v_call: TRBV4-1
d_call: .
clone_size: .
j_call: TRBJ1-6
cdr3_nt: TGCGCCAGCAGCCAAGATTTCCTCTCCCCGCTCCACTTT
cdr3_aa: CASSQDFLSPLHF

v_call: TRBV3-1
d_call: .
clone_size: few
j_call: TRBJ1-6
cdr3_nt: TGTGCCAGCAGCCAGAGACAGACGGATTCACCCCTCCACTTT
cdr3_aa: CASSQRQTDSPLHF

v_call: TRBV9
d_call: TRBD1
clone_size: .
j_call: TRBJ2-5
cdr3_nt: TGTGCCGGCACGACCGGGACAGCACAAGAGACCCAGTACTTC
cdr3_aa: CAGTTGTAQETQYF

v_call: TRBV20-1
d_call: TRBD2
clone_size: .
j_call: TRBJ2-3
cdr3_nt: TGCAGTGCTTGGACTAGCGGGGGGGCCGGGAGCACAGATACGCAGTATTTT
cdr3_aa: CSAWTSGGAGSTDTQYF

v_call: TRBV6-2/TRBV6-3
d_call: .
clone_size: few
j_call: TRBJ2-1
cdr3_nt: TGTGCCAGCAGTTACAGGCCCACAGGGTACAATGAGCAGTTCTTC
cdr3_aa: CASSYRPTGYNEQFF

v_call: TRBV20-1
d_call: .
clone_size: .
j_call: TRBJ2-7
cdr3_nt: TGCAGTGCCAGGGTTGAGTACGAGCAGTACTTC
cdr3_aa: CSARVEYEQYF

v_call: TRBV5-5
d_call: .
clone_size: many
j_call: TRBJ2-1
cdr3_nt: TGTGCCAGCAGCCCACGGGACTACAATGAGCAGTTCTTC
cdr3_aa: CASSPRDYNEQFF

v_call: TRBV6-6
d_call: .
clone_size: .
j_call: TRBJ2-1
cdr3_nt: TGTGCCAGCAGCCCCGGGACGGCGTATGAGCAGTTCTTC
cdr3_aa: CASSPGTAYEQFF

v_call: TRBV18
d_call: .
clone_size: .
j_call: TRBJ2-3
cdr3_nt: TGTGCCAGCTCACCAGGCAGGGCGGAGGATACGCAGTATTTT
cdr3_aa: CASSPGRAEDTQYF

v_call: TRBV9
d_call: .
clone_size: .
j_call: TRBJ2-7
cdr3_nt: TGTGCCAGCAGCGAAGGGGGGGCTCGGTACGAGCAGTACTTC
cdr3_aa: CASSEGGARYEQYF

v_call: TRBV6-6
d_call: .
clone_size: many
j_call: TRBJ1-5
cdr3_nt: TGTGCCAGCAGTTACGGGGGTTCGGGTAGCAATCAGCCCCAGCATTTT
cdr3_aa: CASSYGGSGSNQPQHF

v_call: TRBV20-1
d_call: .
clone_size: .
j_call: TRBJ2-5
cdr3_nt: TGCAGTGTCACCGGAGGAGAGACCCAGTACTTC
cdr3_aa: CSVTGGETQYF

v_call: TRBV7-2
d_call: TRBD2
clone_size: few
j_call: TRBJ2-6
cdr3_nt: TGTGCCGGCAGCTCCCAGCGGGAACTGAGCTCTGGGGCCAACGTCCTGACTTTC
cdr3_aa: CAGSSQRELSSGANVLTF

v_call: TRBV4-3
d_call: TRBD1
clone_size: .
j_call: TRBJ1-1
cdr3_nt: TGCGCCAGCAGCCAAGCGCGGGGACAGGGATCAACTTTCTTT
cdr3_aa: CASSQARGQGSTFF

v_call: TRBV7-2
d_call: .
clone_size: few
j_call: TRBJ1-1
cdr3_nt: TGTGCCAGCAGCTTAGTTTCGGGGTTGAACACTGAAGCTTTCTTT
cdr3_aa: CASSLVSGLNTEAFF

v_call: TRBV29-1
d_call: TRBD1
clone_size: .
j_call: TRBJ2-7
cdr3_nt: TGCAGCGTATCTCACGGGACAGGGTACAATGAGCAGTACTTC
cdr3_aa: CSVSHGTGYNEQYF

v_call: TRBV7-2
d_call: TRBD1
clone_size: many
j_call: TRBJ2-4
cdr3_nt: TGTGCCAGCAGCTCAGTAGACAGGGGGAGCGACATTCAGTACTTC
cdr3_aa: CASSSVDRGSDIQYF

v_call: TRBV4-2
d_call: .
clone_size: .
j_call: TRBJ1-1
cdr3_nt: TGTGCCAGCAGCCAAGAAACGGGGAGCACTGAAGCTTTCTTT
cdr3_aa: CASSQETGSTEAFF

v_call: TRBV20-1
d_call: .
clone_size: .
j_call: TRBJ1-1
cdr3_nt: TGCAGTGCTAGTCCCCTGACGGCGAACACTGAAGCTTTCTTT
cdr3_aa: CSASPLTANTEAFF

v_call: TRBV20-1
d_call: TRBD1
clone_size: .
j_call: TRBJ1-1
cdr3_nt: TGCAGTGCTAGAGATCGCGACAGGGGAGAATGGACTGAAGCTTTCTTT
cdr3_aa: CSARDRDRGEWTEAFF

v_call: TRBV6-5
d_call: .
clone_size: .
j_call: TRBJ2-1
cdr3_nt: TGTGCCAGCAGTTACGGGTTTGGGGGGGGCCCCGTCAATGAGCAGTTCTTC
cdr3_aa: CASSYGFGGGPVNEQFF

v_call: TRBV7-8
d_call: .
clone_size: few
j_call: TRBJ1-1
cdr3_nt: TGTGCCAGCAGCTTAGCCATAGTCTGGGCCTACATGAACACTGAAGCTTTCTTT
cdr3_aa: CASSLAIVWAYMNTEAFF

v_call: TRBV6-2/TRBV6-3
d_call: .
clone_size: .
j_call: TRBJ1-1
cdr3_nt: TGTGCCAGCAGTTACTCGATCGAGTTGGGTCATGTTGAAGCTTTCTTT
cdr3_aa: CASSYSIELGHVEAFF

v_call: TRBV15
d_call: TRBD1
clone_size: .
j_call: TRBJ1-4
cdr3_nt: TGTGCCACCAGCAGAAACAGGGGCGCGGATGAAAAACTGTTTTTT
cdr3_aa: CATSRNRGADEKLFF

v_call: TRBV6-6
d_call: .
clone_size: .
j_call: TRBJ1-5
cdr3_nt: TGTGCCAGCAGTTACTTTACAGGGAATCAGCCCCAGCATTTT
cdr3_aa: CASSYFTGNQPQHF

v_call: TRBV4-1
d_call: .
clone_size: many
j_call: TRBJ2-3
cdr3_nt: TGCGCCAGCAGCCACACTTTGGATACGCAGTATTTT
cdr3_aa: CASSHTLDTQYF

v_call: TRBV7-2
d_call: .
clone_size: .
j_call: TRBJ2-1
cdr3_nt: TGTGCCAGCAGCTCCCAAGTTCTTGCGGTGCACAATGAGCAGTTCTTC
cdr3_aa: CASSSQVLAVHNEQFF

v_call: TRBV10-3
d_call: TRBD1
clone_size: .
j_call: TRBJ1-1
cdr3_nt: TGTGCCATCAGCGTAGGGGGCCGAGGAACTGAAGCTTTCTTT
cdr3_aa: CAISVGGRGTEAFF